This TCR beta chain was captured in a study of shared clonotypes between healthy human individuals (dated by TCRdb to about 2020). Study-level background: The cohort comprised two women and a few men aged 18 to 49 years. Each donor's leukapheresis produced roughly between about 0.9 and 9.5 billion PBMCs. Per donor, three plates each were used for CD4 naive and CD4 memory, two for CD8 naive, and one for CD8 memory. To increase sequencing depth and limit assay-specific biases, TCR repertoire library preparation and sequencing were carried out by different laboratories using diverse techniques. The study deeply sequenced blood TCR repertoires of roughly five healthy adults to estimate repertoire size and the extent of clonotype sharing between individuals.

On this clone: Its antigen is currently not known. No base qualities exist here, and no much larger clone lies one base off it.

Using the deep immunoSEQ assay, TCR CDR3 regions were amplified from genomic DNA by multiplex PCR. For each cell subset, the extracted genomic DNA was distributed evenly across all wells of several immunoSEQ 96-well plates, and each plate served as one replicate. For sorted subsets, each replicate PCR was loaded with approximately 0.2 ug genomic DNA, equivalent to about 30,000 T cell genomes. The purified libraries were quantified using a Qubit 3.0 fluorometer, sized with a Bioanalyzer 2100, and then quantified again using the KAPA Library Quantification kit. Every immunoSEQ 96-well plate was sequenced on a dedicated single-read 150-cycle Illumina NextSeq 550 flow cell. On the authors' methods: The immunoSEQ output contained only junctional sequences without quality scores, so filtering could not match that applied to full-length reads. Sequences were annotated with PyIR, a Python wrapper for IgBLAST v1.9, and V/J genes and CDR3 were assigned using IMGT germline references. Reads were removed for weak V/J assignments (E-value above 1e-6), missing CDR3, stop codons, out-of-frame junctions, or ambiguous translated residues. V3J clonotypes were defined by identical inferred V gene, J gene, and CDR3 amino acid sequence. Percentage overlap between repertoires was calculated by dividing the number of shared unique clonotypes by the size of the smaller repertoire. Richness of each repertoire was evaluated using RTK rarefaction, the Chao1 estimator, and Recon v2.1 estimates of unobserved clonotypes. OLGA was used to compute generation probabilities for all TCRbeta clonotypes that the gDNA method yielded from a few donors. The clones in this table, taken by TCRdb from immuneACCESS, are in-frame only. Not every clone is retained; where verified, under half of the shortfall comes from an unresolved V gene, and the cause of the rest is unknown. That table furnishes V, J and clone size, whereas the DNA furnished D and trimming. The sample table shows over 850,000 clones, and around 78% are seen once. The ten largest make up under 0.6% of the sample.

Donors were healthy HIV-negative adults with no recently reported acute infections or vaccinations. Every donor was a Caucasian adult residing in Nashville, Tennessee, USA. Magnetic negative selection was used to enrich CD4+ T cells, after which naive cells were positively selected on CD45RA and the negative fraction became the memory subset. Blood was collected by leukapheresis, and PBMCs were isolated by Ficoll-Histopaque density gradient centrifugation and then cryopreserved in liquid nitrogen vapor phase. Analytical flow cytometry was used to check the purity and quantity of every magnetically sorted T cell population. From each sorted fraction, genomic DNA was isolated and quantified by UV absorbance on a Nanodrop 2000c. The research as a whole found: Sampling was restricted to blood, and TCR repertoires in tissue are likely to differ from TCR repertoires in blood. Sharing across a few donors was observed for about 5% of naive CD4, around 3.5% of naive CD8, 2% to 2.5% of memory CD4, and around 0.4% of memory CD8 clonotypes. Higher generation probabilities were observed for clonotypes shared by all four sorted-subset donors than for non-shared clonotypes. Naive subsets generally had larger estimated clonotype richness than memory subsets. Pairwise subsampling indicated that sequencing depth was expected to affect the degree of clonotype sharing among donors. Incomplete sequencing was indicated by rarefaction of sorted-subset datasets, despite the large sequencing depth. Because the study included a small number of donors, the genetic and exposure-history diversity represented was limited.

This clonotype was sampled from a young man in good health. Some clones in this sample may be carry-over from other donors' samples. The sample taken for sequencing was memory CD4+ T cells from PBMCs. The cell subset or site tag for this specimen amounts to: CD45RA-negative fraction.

The CDR3 protein: CSAPPAPAAFF. DNA sequence: TGCAGTGCCCCGCCCGCGCCTGCGGCTTTCTTT. The rearranged segments are TRBV20-1 and TRBJ1-1, with the D segment identity uncertain. The CDR3 sequence holds 11 residues, the cysteine and phenylalanine included. The CDR3 DNA has 33 bases and is translated from base 1. Via the germline V gene (reference sequence), CDR1 is DFQATT and CDR2 SNEGSKA. Cut back by 6 bases and 11 bases, the V and J ends lie 16 bases apart.